In its sample, the clone carrying this T cell receptor beta chain was seen a few times. This entry is derived from a study of identical twins. Per germline, CDR1 DFQATT and CDR2 SNEGSKA (reference sequence). With 6 bases removed from V and 1 base from J, the gap between germline ends came to 8 bases. The CDR3 extends over 12 amino acids. Carrying unique molecular identifiers, the cDNA also gained a universal primer site through template switching. In TCRdb, the 5' RACE reads were re-called with MiXCR into one record per CDR3 protein. The data contain hundreds of thousands of distinct CDR3 sequences, approximately 7% of them singletons. This sample also appeared in a second study, on yellow fever vaccine responses in identical twins.

The TCR originated in a woman aged 18-30 years in good health. Material for sequencing was memory (CD45RO+) T cells sorted from blood. The genes are TRBV20-1 and TRBJ2-3; no reliable D call. The CDR3: CSARKGTDTQYF. The CDR3, as DNA: TGCAGTGCCAGGAAGGGCACAGATACGCAGTATTTT.